This is a list of T cell receptor beta chains from one sample in a study of T cell changes during pregnancy in multiple sclerosis. Method: immunoSEQ multiplex PCR; TCRdb's copy keeps in-frame clones and lacks some. The sample lists some 29,000 clones, around 92% occurring once. The sample was CD8+ T cells from peripheral blood mononuclear cells, taken in the second trimester of pregnancy. The receptors stem from a female donor in good health, enrolled as a control in a pregnancy study. Both conserved end residues are part of each CDR3. A D gene is named only where the DNA matches it firmly. Part of the rows lack a size; the others show once, few, many or a class for expanded clones.

TRBJ2-1 | TRBD2 | once | TRBV18 | CASSPRPYTAGGKNEQFF | TGTGCCAGCTCACCACGGCCGTATACAGCGGGGGGTAAAAATGAGCAGTTCTTC
TRBJ2-3 | NA | NA | TRBV6-5 | CASTELAGGPDTQYF | TGTGCCAGCACCGAGTTGGCTGGGGGCCCAGATACGCAGTATTTT
TRBJ1-1 | NA | NA | TRBV2 | CASSEGGRESTEAFF | TGTGCCAGCAGTGAAGGGGGGAGGGAAAGCACTGAAGCTTTCTTT
TRBJ1-2 | NA | NA | TRBV27 | CASSLAGDGYTF | TGTGCCAGCAGTTTAGCAGGGGATGGCTACACCTTC
TRBJ1-1 | NA | NA | TRBV11-2 | CASSLDRAGMNTEAFF | TGTGCCAGCAGCTTAGATCGGGCAGGGATGAACACTGAAGCTTTCTTT
TRBJ2-5 | TRBD2 | NA | TRBV29-1 | CSVDFGGGETQYF | TGCAGCGTTGATTTTGGCGGGGGAGAGACCCAGTACTTC
TRBJ1-5 | NA | NA | TRBV5-6 | CASSLGARNQPQHF | TGTGCCAGCAGCTTGGGGGCCAGGAATCAGCCCCAGCATTTT
TRBJ1-6 | TRBD1 | NA | TRBV19 | CASRFRGANSPLHF | TGTGCCAGTAGGTTCAGGGGGGCTAATTCACCCCTCCACTTT
TRBJ2-2 | NA | NA | TRBV30 | CAWRVQGRELFF | TGTGCCTGGAGGGTCCAGGGTAGGGAGCTGTTTTTT
TRBJ1-2 | TRBD1 | NA | TRBV5-4 | CASSSWEQGAIFGYTF | TGTGCCAGCAGCTCCTGGGAACAGGGGGCAATTTTTGGCTACACCTTC
TRBJ2-1 | TRBD1 | NA | TRBV4-3 | CASSPGTGGYNEQFF | TGCGCCAGCAGCCCCGGGACAGGGGGTTACAATGAGCAGTTCTTC
TRBJ2-1 | NA | NA | TRBV27 | CASSPRGGISYNEQFF | TGTGCCAGCAGTCCGAGGGGGGGGATATCCTACAATGAGCAGTTCTTC
TRBJ1-2 | NA | NA | TRBV4-1 | CASSERGFNYGYTF | TGCGCCAGCAGCGAGAGGGGGTTTAACTATGGCTACACCTTC
TRBJ2-7 | TRBD2 | NA | TRBV6-5 | CASSTSGGAYEQYF | TGTGCCAGCAGCACTAGCGGGGGGGCCTACGAGCAGTACTTC
TRBJ2-7 | TRBD1 | NA | TRBV4-3 | CASSRVTGVSYEQYF | TGCGCCAGCAGCCGAGTGACAGGGGTGTCATACGAGCAGTACTTC
TRBJ1-2 | NA | NA | TRBV27 | CASSLSGHPNYGYTF | TGTGCCAGCAGTTTATCAGGACACCCTAACTATGGCTACACCTTC
TRBJ2-7 | TRBD1 | NA | TRBV27 | CASSPGQLHEQYF | TGTGCCAGCAGTCCGGGACAGCTTCACGAGCAGTACTTC
TRBJ1-5 | TRBD1 | NA | TRBV5-6 | CASSPSGQGIQPQHF | TGTGCCAGCAGCCCATCGGGACAGGGTATTCAGCCCCAGCATTTT
TRBJ1-1 | NA | NA | TRBV11-3 | CASSLDRQVNTEAFF | TGTGCCAGCAGCTTAGATCGTCAGGTGAACACTGAAGCTTTCTTT
TRBJ2-7 | NA | NA | TRBV2 | CASVLVEQYF | TGTGCCAGTGTATTAGTCGAGCAGTACTTC
TRBJ1-1 | TRBD1 | NA | TRBV19 | CASYRDRGPVNTEAFF | TGTGCCAGTTACCGGGACAGGGGCCCTGTGAACACTGAAGCTTTCTTT
TRBJ2-1 | NA | NA | TRBV27 | CASSNGGYNEQFF | TGTGCCAGCAGTAACGGGGGTTACAATGAGCAGTTCTTC
TRBJ1-2 | TRBD1 | NA | TRBV30 | CAWLRDREDDGPYGYTF | TGTGCCTGGCTTCGGGACAGGGAGGACGATGGTCCCTATGGCTACACCTTC
TRBJ2-3 | TRBD2 | NA | TRBV7-6 | CASSQLAEVTDTQYF | TGTGCCAGCAGTCAACTAGCGGAAGTCACAGATACGCAGTATTTT
TRBJ1-2 | NA | NA | TRBV19 | CASIQRAKGEGYTF | TGTGCCAGTATTCAAAGAGCTAAAGGAGAAGGCTACACCTTC
TRBJ2-7 | TRBD2 | once | TRBV7-6 | CASSLAGGVDEQYF | TGTGCCAGCAGCTTAGCTGGGGGGGTCGACGAGCAGTACTTC
TRBJ2-7 | NA | NA | TRBV7-9 | CASSLESGERAYEQYF | TGTGCCAGCAGCTTAGAGTCGGGGGAAAGGGCCTACGAGCAGTACTTC
TRBJ2-7 | TRBD1 | NA | TRBV7-2 | CASSEFRGRPYEQYF | TGTGCCAGCAGCGAGTTCAGGGGGCGACCCTACGAGCAGTACTTC